This T cell receptor (beta chain) comes out of a study of Ad26.COV2.S vaccination and SARS-CoV-2 variants. Notes on this clone: The antigen is unknown.

Treatment noted: some 19 received Ad26.COV2.S at low or high dose, single or two shots; about 5 received placebo; per-sample allocation not given. Samples came from day 63 after the first vaccine or placebo injection. The vaccine antigen was prefusion-stabilized Wuhan SARS-CoV-2 spike. General study results and limits: Possibly, TCR breadth and depth analyses underestimated total T cell responses.

Germline V lookup: CDR1 LNHDA, CDR2 SQIVND (reference sequence). This CDR3 has 16 amino acids. Trimming cost V 9 bases and J 9 bases; bases outside gene matches: 16. Libraries were prepared by immunoSEQ multiplex PCR; TCRdb keeps only in-frame clonotypes and omits some of them. The table lists about 350,000 clones, 88% of them singletons. The sequence was obtained from a person aged 18 to 65 who received the Ad26.COV2.S COVID-19 vaccine or a placebo. This chain links TRBV19 with TRBJ1-6; TRBD1 matches at 8 bases. The material was peripheral blood, obtained in a trial of Ad26.COV2.S vaccine versus placebo. This chain's CDR3 is CASSDRVNYWFSPLHF. The CDR3, as DNA: TGTGCCAGCTCGGACAGGGTCAACTATTGGTTTTCACCCCTCCACTTT.